This TCR beta chain was found in a study of cytotoxic CD8 clonotypes in ibrutinib-treated CLL. Trimming left V 3 bases short and J 3 bases short, with 13 bases between. Germline CDR1 SGHTA, CDR2 FQGTGA. This CDR3 spans 15 amino acids. Some clones are missing from TCRdb's copy, which holds only in-frame ones; the method was immunoSEQ multiplex PCR. The table has roughly 220,000 clones, approximately 70% seen once; the top ten hold around 5.9%. The rearrangement uses TRBV7-3 and TRBJ2-3; a possible D gene is TRBD2 (6 bases). The receptor was derived from a human donor with chronic lymphocytic leukemia. The material was PBMCs, obtained after 12 months of ibrutinib treatment. CDR3 residues: CASSFMGGETDTQYF. The CDR3 nucleotides read TGTGCCAGCAGCTTTATGGGGGGAGAAACAGATACGCAGTATTTT.